These 24 T cell receptor beta chains originate from one sample sequenced in a study of spatial heterogeneity in lung cancer. Whole-study findings and limits: The study found that expanded intratumoral alpha and beta TCR counts tracked tumor mutation counts.

Time point noted: sample taken at primary tumor resection. MiXCR was run by TCRdb on the 5' RACE reads, yielding one entry per CDR3 protein. The data show 7,800 or so distinct CDR3 sequences, with more than 7% seen just once and about 4% held by the top ten. These receptors are not linked to any known antigen. The sequenced sample was lung tumor tissue, obtained at surgery. These TCRs come from a male donor with early-stage non-small cell lung cancer.

This clonotype counts as medium-sized. This beta chain came through as a stray read in a library set up for alpha chains, and its size says little. V and J are TRBV4-1 and TRBJ2-5; D remains ambiguous. V lost 2 bases and J lost 7, with 11 bases in between. Germline V gene lookup returns CDR1 MGHRA and CDR2 YSYEKL. This CDR3 has 13 amino acids. The CDR3 region has the DNA TGCGCCAGCAGCCAAAATGAAGGCGGGACCCAGTACTTC. Amino acids: CASSQNEGGTQYF.

This clonotype ranks as medium-sized (0.01 to 0.1%). Because this beta chain is a stray read in a library intended to capture alpha chains, its abundance should not be given much weight. The chain has TRBV28 and TRBJ1-2; TRBD1 agrees at 7 bases. This CDR3 spans 16 amino acids. Germline V gene lookup returns CDR1 MDHEN and CDR2 SYDVKM. With V trimmed by 4 bases and J by 2 bases, 10 bases remained unmatched. The CDR3 is CASSSLSTGRNYGYTF. The CDR3 region has the DNA TGTGCCAGCAGTTCCCTCTCGACAGGGAGGAACTATGGCTACACCTTC.

This clonotype was counted ten times or more. This beta chain appears as a stray read in a library generated for alpha chains; its size is not informative. This chain uses TRBV10-3 with TRBJ2-5; D uncertain. This CDR3 is 13 amino acids long. Trimming removed 4 bases at V and 5 bases at J, with 11 bases between. Germline V CDR1 and CDR2: ENHRY, SYGVKD. The CDR3 DNA is TGTGCCATCAGTGTCGGCTCGCCGGAGACCCAGTACTTC. This codes for CAISVGSPETQYF.

Within the sample, this clonotype is medium-sized. This beta chain is an unintended read in a library built for alpha chains; its size means little. V is TRBV7-3 and J is TRBJ2-7; D might be TRBD1 (6 bases). Germline V CDR1 and CDR2: SGHTA, FQGTGA. V gave up 0 bases and J gave up 7 bases, with 13 bases separating them. This CDR3 has 14 residues. The CDR3 nucleotides are TGTGCCAGCAGCTTAACGACGGCAGGGGAAGAGCAGTACTTC. This sequence encodes CASSLTTAGEEQYF.

Of note for this clonotype: With the library built for alpha chains, this beta chain is off target and its frequency is not meaningful. The chain carries TRBV6-6 and TRBJ2-3; possibly TRBD2 for D (5 bases). Trimming pared 6 bases from V and 3 bases from J, leaving 13 bases between. Germline CDR1 is MNHNY and CDR2 is SVGAGI (reference sequence). The CDR3 runs to 14 residues. CDR3 in amino acids: CASSVITGTDTQYF. DNA of the CDR3: TGTGCCAGCAGCGTGATAACGGGAACAGATACGCAGTATTTT.

This clonotype was found many times. This beta chain was picked up by a library intended for alpha chains and is off target, so its count carries little meaning. The chain links TRBV7-2 to TRBJ2-5; TRBD1 is a possible D gene (8 bases). V gave up 5 bases and J gave up 10 bases, with 14 bases separating them. Germline CDR1 SGHTA, CDR2 FQGNSA. The CDR3 covers 12 residues. DNA for the CDR3: TGTGCCAGCAGCCCACAGGGGGGGGTCCAGTACTTC. This sequence encodes CASSPQGGVQYF.

This clonotype was detected ten times or more. This beta chain is an unintended read in a library built for alpha chains; its size means little. The rearrangement joins TRBV7-8 to TRBJ2-3; a weak D match, TRBD2 (5 bases). Germline lookup yields CDR1 SGHVS and CDR2 FQNEAQ. The V end was cut by 2 bases, the J end by 7 bases, with 16 bases between. The CDR3 runs 15 residues. The CDR3 protein is CASSLSGRGVYTQYF. DNA for the CDR3: TGTGCCAGCAGCTTATCCGGACGGGGAGTGTATACGCAGTATTTT.

This clonotype is medium-sized within its sample. This beta chain is an unintended read in a library built for alpha chains; its size means little. The chain employs TRBV20-1 and TRBJ2-5; 9 bases fit TRBD2. Germline V CDR1 and CDR2: DFQATT, SNEGSKA (reference sequence). CDR3 size: 16 residues. V lost 6 bases to trimming and J lost 5 bases; unmatched junction nucleotides: 16. Here the CDR3 reads CSAGGREGSYEETQYF. The CDR3 coding sequence is TGCAGTGCCGGCGGGCGGGAGGGTTCTTATGAGGAGACCCAGTACTTC.

This clonotype showed up many times. This beta chain turned up in a library designed for alpha chains; as an off-target read, its abundance says little. V gene TRBV7-9 combines with J gene TRBJ2-4; the D call may be TRBD1 or TRBD2 (6 bases each). Germline V lookup: CDR1 SEHNR, CDR2 FQNEAQ (reference sequence). This CDR3 has 15 residues. Trimming took off 5 bases at V and 4 bases at J, with 15 bases between the two ends. CDR3 nucleotides: TGTGCCAGCAGCCACGTGGGGGGCGCAAAAAACATTCAGTACTTC. It yields the protein CASSHVGGAKNIQYF.

This clonotype was seen many times. Since the library was made to target alpha chains, this beta chain is a stray read and its abundance is not meaningful. The CDR3 spells CASSREYGTDTQYF. The CDR3 DNA is TGTGCCAGCAGTCGGGAGTACGGCACAGATACGCAGTATTTT. The rearrangement joins TRBV5-4 to TRBJ2-3; D perhaps matches TRBD2 (6 bases). CDR3 length: 14 amino acids. The germline V and J ends were trimmed by 5 bases and 1 base, with 11 bases remaining between them. Germline V gives CDR1 SGHNT, CDR2 YYREEE (reference sequence). The whole variable domain, filled in from reference TRBV5-4 and TRBJ2-3, reads ETGVTQSPTHLIKTRGQQVTLRCSSQSGHNTVSWYQQALGQGPQFIFQYYREEENGRGNFPPRFSGLQFPNYSSELNVNALELDDSALYLCASSREYGTDTQYFGPGTRLTVL.

This clonotype is medium-sized by share. Being off target in a library aimed at alpha chains, this beta chain has a size of little meaning. The chain combines TRBV5-1 with TRBJ2-1; the D gene could be TRBD1 or TRBD2 (5 bases each). Germline V lookup: CDR1 SGHRS, CDR2 YFSETQ. The CDR3 length is 15 residues. Trimming pared 4 bases from V and 5 bases from J, leaving 16 bases between. The CDR3 DNA sequence: TGCGCCAGCAGCGAGGGCCCGTGGGGGAACAATGAGCAGTTCTTC. Translated, it gives CASSEGPWGNNEQFF.

This clonotype is classed as medium-sized. Being off target in a library aimed at alpha chains, this beta chain has a size of little meaning. J is TRBJ2-2 and V is TRBV5-1, with TRBD2 matching over 11 bases. V shed 2 bases and J 1 base; nucleotides not matched to a gene: 7. The V gene's germline CDR1 is SGHRS and CDR2 YFSETQ. The CDR3 has 18 amino acids. This chain's CDR3 is CASSLKTGTSGNTGELFF. The DNA for the CDR3 is TGCGCCAGCAGCTTAAAAACGGGGACTAGCGGGAACACCGGGGAGCTGTTTTTT.

In its sample, this clonotype ranks as medium-sized. This beta chain represents an off-target read in a library built for alpha chains; its size is of limited meaning. The V gene is TRBV9, the J gene TRBJ1-1; 7 bases are a match to TRBD1. Unmatched junction bases numbered 9, after V lost 5 bases and J lost 5 bases. CDR3 length: 14 residues. Germline V CDR1 and CDR2: SGDLS, YYNGEE. CDR3 sequence (DNA): TGTGCCAGCAGGTCCGGGACAGATCCTACTGAAGCTTTCTTT. The encoded protein is CASRSGTDPTEAFF.

Sample share makes this clonotype medium-sized (0.01 to 0.1%). This beta chain was picked up by a library intended for alpha chains and is off target, so its count carries little meaning. The chain employs TRBV24-1 and TRBJ2-2, with D possibly TRBD2 on 6 matching bases. The CDR3 contains 16 residues. Germline V lookup: CDR1 KGHDR, CDR2 SFDVKD. Trimming removed 3 bases at V and 0 bases at J, with 10 bases between. CDR3 sequence (DNA): TGTGCCACCAGTGATGCGACTAGTGCGAACACCGGGGAGCTGTTTTTT. Residues: CATSDATSANTGELFF.

This clonotype showed up many times. Little can be read into the size of this beta chain, an off-target read in a library designed for alpha chains. This chain uses TRBV9 with TRBJ2-1; D is ambiguous. Germline assignment: CDR1 SGDLS and CDR2 YYNGEE. The CDR3 is 16 amino acids. Between the trimmed V and J ends, which lost 0 bases and 0 bases, there was a span of 10 bases. In DNA, the CDR3 is TGTGCCAGCAGCGTAGCTTCGGCTAGCTCCTACAATGAGCAGTTCTTC. It is translated as CASSVASASSYNEQFF.

There are many counts of this clonotype. The size of this beta chain means little, since it is a stray read in a library made for alpha chains. The chain is built from TRBV7-9 and TRBJ1-1; a weak D match, TRBD1 (5 bases). V lost 4 bases, J lost 5 bases, and 14 bases lay in between. The CDR3 covers 14 residues. Per the germline V gene, CDR1 is SEHNR and CDR2 is FQNEAQ (reference sequence). The CDR3 DNA is TGTGCCAGCAGCTCCGCGAGAGGGGATACTGAAGCTTTCTTT. This translates into CASSSARGDTEAFF.

In its sample, this clonotype ranks as medium-sized. In a library made to pick up alpha chains, this beta chain is a stray read with a size that means little. The rearrangement links TRBV15 to TRBJ2-7, with TRBD2 matching over 7 bases. Trimming at V came to 1 base and at J to 4 bases, leaving 7 bases not matched to a gene. Germline values: CDR1 LNHNV, CDR2 YYDKDF (reference sequence). The CDR3 is 15 amino acids. In DNA form, the CDR3 reads TGTGCCACCAGCAGAGGATCGGGGGGAGGGTACGAGCAGTACTTC. Protein: CATSRGSGGGYEQYF.

Within the sample, this clonotype is medium-sized. This beta chain is off target for a library built for alpha chains, so its abundance means little. The CDR3 sequence is CASSVASGGGSIQYF. CDR3 nucleotide sequence: TGTGCCAGCAGTGTTGCTAGCGGGGGAGGATCCATTCAGTACTTC. The V and J genes are TRBV2 and TRBJ2-4; TRBD2 agrees at 10 bases. CDR3 length: 15 residues. CDR1 and CDR2 (germline): SNHLY, FYNNEI. The ends lost 4 bases at V and 9 bases at J; junction bases unmatched: 9.

This clonotype was recorded once. For a library built for alpha chains, this beta chain is a stray read; little rests on its size. The V gene is TRBV7-2, the J gene TRBJ2-4; 12 nucleotides line up with TRBD2. The germline V gene has CDR1 SGHTA and CDR2 FQGNSA. The CDR3 totals 17 residues. V was clipped by 5 bases and J by 5 bases; unmatched bases: 10. CDR3 sequence reads: CASSKLNLAGGQNIQYF. For the CDR3, the DNA is TGTGCCAGCAGCAAATTAAATCTAGCGGGAGGGCAAAACATTCAGTACTTC. Combining the CDR3 with reference TRBV7-2 and TRBJ2-4 gives the whole variable domain GAGVSQSPSNKVTEKGKDVELRCDPISGHTALYWYRQSLGQGLEFLIYFQGNSAPDKSGLPSDRFSAERTGGSVSTLTIQRTQQEDSAVYLCASSKLNLAGGQNIQYFGAGTRLSVL.

This clonotype came up many times. This beta chain represents an off-target read in a library built for alpha chains; its size is of limited meaning. The chain employs TRBV4-3 and TRBJ2-1; D unresolved. This CDR3 is 12 amino acids long. V was trimmed by 0 bases and J by 7 bases, leaving 4 bases between them. CDR1 is LGHNA, CDR2 YSLEER, per germline. The CDR3 DNA reads TGCGCCAGCAGCCAAGAAGGAAATGAGCAGTTCTTC. It specifies CASSQEGNEQFF.

By share of the sample, this clonotype is medium-sized. The size of this beta chain means little, since it is a stray read in a library made for alpha chains. The chain combines TRBV7-9 with TRBJ2-5; D gene ambiguous. V lost 5 bases, J lost 3 bases, and 16 bases lay in between. The CDR3 is made up of 15 amino acids. CDR1 and CDR2 from the germline V gene are SEHNR and FQNEAQ (reference sequence). The chain's CDR3 is CASSLVIGGEETQYF. CDR3 DNA sequence: TGTGCCAGCAGCCTTGTGATCGGCGGCGAAGAGACCCAGTACTTC.

Regarding this clonotype: The library was prepared for alpha chains; this beta chain is a stray read, so its frequency means little. The chain recombines TRBV20-1 with TRBJ2-7; the match to TRBD2 covers 14 bases. The V and J ends lost 5 bases and 6 bases, in that order; junction bases with no gene match: 6. The germline V gene encodes CDR1 DFQATT and CDR2 SNEGSKA (reference sequence). This CDR3 comprises 14 residues. DNA for the CDR3: TGCAGTGCTTTGACTAGCGGGAGGGCGGGCGAGCAGTACTTC. Translation: CSALTSGRAGEQYF.

Ten or more counts support this clonotype. Found in a library prepared for alpha chains, this beta chain is an off-target read, and its abundance has little meaning. The chain employs TRBV30 and TRBJ1-2; 8 nucleotides line up with TRBD1. In germline, CDR1 is GTSNPN, CDR2 SVGIG (reference sequence). After removal of 3 bases from V and 8 bases from J, the junction contained 11 bases not matched to a gene. This CDR3 has 14 amino acids. The CDR3: CAWSRDQGARGYTF. DNA of the CDR3: TGTGCCTGGAGCCGAGACCAGGGGGCGCGGGGCTACACCTTC. Looking up the rest from reference TRBV30 and TRBJ1-2 gives the full variable domain: SQTIHQWPATLVQPVGSPLSLECTVEGTSNPNLYWYRQAAGRGLQLLFYSVGIGQISSEVPQNLSASRPQDRQFILSSKKLLLSDSGFYLCAWSRDQGARGYTFGSGTRLTVV.

At least ten counts were recorded for this clonotype. The size of this beta chain means little, since it is a stray read in a library made for alpha chains. This chain uses TRBV29-1 with TRBJ1-2; 9 bases are a match to TRBD1. Losses at the gene ends were 5 bases for V and 7 bases for J; bases not matched to a gene: 8. Germline V gene sequence: CDR1 SQVTM, CDR2 ANQGSEA. The CDR3 has 13 amino acids. As DNA, the CDR3 is TGCAGCGTTTTCCACAGGGGGCTTAGTGGCTACACCTTC. It yields the protein CSVFHRGLSGYTF. The full variable domain, with the rest looked up from reference TRBV29-1 and TRBJ1-2, is SAVISQKPSRDICQRGTSLTIQCQVDSQVTMMFWYRQQPGQSLTLIATANQGSEATYESGFVIDKFPISRPNLTFSTLTVSNMSPEDSSIYLCSVFHRGLSGYTFGSGTRLTVV.